This is a list of T cell receptor beta chains from one sample in a study of regulatory T cells in long-lasting Graves disease. One entry per CDR3 protein, called by TCRdb with MiXCR from the multiplex PCR reads. The sample yields about 540,000 distinct CDR3 sequences, roughly 12% seen once. This sample was also put to use in a study of T cells in Graves' hyperthyroidism and ophthalmopathy.

This sample comprised peripheral blood mononuclear cells (PBMCs), obtained at new diagnosis, from a patient treated with antithyroid drugs. The source is a man younger than 45 with Graves disease. Both conserved end residues are part of each CDR3. The order of the fields is J gene, D gene, V gene, clone size, CDR3 protein, CDR3 DNA. D genes are given only for firm matches. Clone size is stated in some rows and not others, as once, few, many or a class when expanded.

J: TRBJ2-1
D: TRBD2
V: TRBV24-1
size: few
CDR3: CATSDPAGEGYEQFF
DNA: TGTGCCACCAGTGACCCAGCGGGAGAAGGGTATGAGCAGTTCTTC

J: TRBJ2-7
D: TRBD2
V: TRBV11-3
size: few
CDR3: CASLARRTSGIVDEQYF
DNA: TGTGCCAGTCTGGCTCGGAGGACTAGCGGGATTGTTGACGAGCAGTACTTC

J: TRBJ2-3
D: TRBD1
V: TRBV7-9
size: -
CDR3: CASIHRQGPDTQYF
DNA: TGTGCCAGCATCCATAGACAGGGCCCAGATACGCAGTATTTT

J: TRBJ2-1
D: TRBD2
V: TRBV2
size: many
CDR3: CASRNELLAVYNEQFF
DNA: TGTGCCAGCAGGAACGAATTACTAGCGGTCTACAATGAGCAGTTCTTC

J: TRBJ2-7
D: TRBD1
V: TRBV12-3/TRBV12-4
size: many
CDR3: CASSSGIRQGNYEQYF
DNA: TGTGCCAGCAGTTCGGGTATCCGACAGGGGAACTACGAGCAGTACTTC

J: TRBJ1-2
D: TRBD1
V: TRBV5-1
size: -
CDR3: CASSTTGAYYGYTF
DNA: TGCGCCAGCAGCACGACAGGGGCCTACTATGGCTACACCTTC

J: TRBJ1-1
D: -
V: TRBV20-1
size: many
CDR3: CSAGSLNTEAFF
DNA: TGCAGTGCTGGTTCCTTGAACACTGAAGCTTTCTTT

J: TRBJ2-1
D: -
V: TRBV27
size: -
CDR3: CATEKAESPVRFF
DNA: TGTGCCACCGAGAAGGCGGAGAGCCCTGTTCGGTTCTTC

J: TRBJ2-7
D: -
V: TRBV30
size: many
CDR3: CAWSLRRVGEQYF
DNA: TGTGCCTGGAGTTTGAGGAGGGTGGGCGAGCAGTACTTC

J: TRBJ2-2
D: -
V: TRBV20-1
size: many
CDR3: CSARREPMNTGELFF
DNA: TGCAGTGCTAGAAGGGAGCCCATGAACACCGGGGAGCTGTTTTTT

J: TRBJ1-4
D: TRBD1
V: TRBV5-1
size: many
CDR3: CASSLGTGGMATNEKLFF
DNA: TGCGCCAGCAGCTTGGGGACAGGGGGCATGGCTACTAATGAAAAACTGTTTTTT

J: TRBJ1-1
D: -
V: TRBV29-1
size: many
CDR3: CTLGTNTEAFF
DNA: TGCACTCTGGGGACGAACACTGAAGCTTTCTTT

J: TRBJ1-1
D: TRBD1
V: TRBV18
size: -
CDR3: CASSPKDRGTEAFF
DNA: TGTGCCAGCTCACCAAAGGACAGGGGAACTGAAGCTTTCTTT

J: TRBJ2-7
D: TRBD1
V: TRBV18
size: many
CDR3: CASSKTGLNSYEQYF
DNA: TGTGCCAGCTCAAAGACAGGGTTAAACTCCTACGAGCAGTACTTC

J: TRBJ2-3
D: TRBD2
V: TRBV7-3
size: once
CDR3: CASSSSRGADTQYF
DNA: TGTGCCAGCAGCTCTAGCCGGGGGGCAGATACGCAGTATTTT